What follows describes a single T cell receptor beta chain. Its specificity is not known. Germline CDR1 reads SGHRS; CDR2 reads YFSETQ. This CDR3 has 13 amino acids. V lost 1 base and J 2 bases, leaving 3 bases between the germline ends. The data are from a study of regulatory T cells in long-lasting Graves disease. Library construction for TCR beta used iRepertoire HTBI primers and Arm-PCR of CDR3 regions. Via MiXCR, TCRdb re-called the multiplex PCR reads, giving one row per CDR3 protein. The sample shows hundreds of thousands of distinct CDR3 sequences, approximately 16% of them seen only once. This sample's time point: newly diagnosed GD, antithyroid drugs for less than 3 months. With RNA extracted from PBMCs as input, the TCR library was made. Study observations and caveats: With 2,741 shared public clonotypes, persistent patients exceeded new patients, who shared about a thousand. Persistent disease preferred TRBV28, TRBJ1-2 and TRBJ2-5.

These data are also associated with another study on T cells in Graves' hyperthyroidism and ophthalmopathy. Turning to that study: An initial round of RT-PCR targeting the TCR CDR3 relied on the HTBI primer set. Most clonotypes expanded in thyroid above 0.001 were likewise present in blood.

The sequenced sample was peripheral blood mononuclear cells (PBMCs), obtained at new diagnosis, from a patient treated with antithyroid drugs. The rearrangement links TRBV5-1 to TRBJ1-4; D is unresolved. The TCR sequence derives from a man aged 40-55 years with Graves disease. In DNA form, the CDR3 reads TGCGCCAGCAGCTTGAATACTAATGAAAAACTGTTTTTT. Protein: CASSLNTNEKLFF.